The 18 T cell receptor beta chains given below trace back to one sample, sequenced in a study of graft-versus-host responses after intestinal transplantation. The data were produced by immunoSEQ multiplex PCR, yet TCRdb's version contains in-frame clones alone and is incomplete. The table lists some 82,000 clones, more than 75% of them singletons, with 8% in the top ten. The antigens for these receptors are not known. Sequencing was performed on unstimulated CD8+ T cells sorted from spleen or lymph node cells, taken before transplant. These receptors were taken from a human donor who was the organ donor for an intestinal transplant.

This clone was recorded a few times. The chain carries TRBV19 and TRBJ2-7; D remains ambiguous. The CDR3 runs 13 residues. Deletions cut 3 bases from V and 3 bases from J, with 9 bases between. Per the germline V gene, CDR1 is LNHDA and CDR2 is SQIVND (reference sequence). Written as DNA, the CDR3 is TGTGCCAGTAGTATTGACTCCAACTACGAGCAGTACTTC. This codes for CASSIDSNYEQYF.

The genes are TRBV7-9 and TRBJ1-4; D not certain. V lost 4 bases to trimming and J lost 4 bases, with 10 bases between them. This CDR3 contains 14 residues. The germline V gene has CDR1 SEHNR and CDR2 FQNEAQ (reference sequence). The CDR3 here is CASSSEEVNEKLFF. The CDR3 DNA sequence: TGTGCCAGCAGCTCAGAAGAGGTTAATGAAAAACTGTTTTTT.

V gene TRBV6-5 combines with J gene TRBJ1-1; tentatively, D is TRBD1 (6 bases). The CDR3 is made up of 14 amino acids. V was pared by 6 bases and J by 5 bases, with 16 bases between. CDR1 is MNHEY and CDR2 is SVGAGI in the germline V gene. As DNA, the CDR3 is TGTGCCAGCAGACCTCAGGGGCTAAGGACTGAAGCTTTCTTT. It codes for CASRPQGLRTEAFF.

This clone was counted once. The chain is built from TRBV15 and TRBJ2-5, with TRBD1 as a possible D gene (5 bases). V was cut by 0 bases and J by 3 bases, with 17 bases left in between. The germline CDR1 and CDR2 sequences are LNHNV and YYDKDF (reference sequence). The CDR3 covers 17 residues. CDR3 bases: TGTGCCACCAGCAGAGATCGTCAGGGATTTTTAAAAGAGACCCAGTACTTC. Its protein product is CATSRDRQGFLKETQYF.

This rearrangement joins TRBV25-1 to TRBJ2-7; 9 bases agree with TRBD2. Unmatched junction bases numbered 12, after V lost 4 bases and J lost 8 bases. Looked up from germline, CDR1 is MGHDK and CDR2 is SYGVNS. This CDR3 spans 15 amino acids. The CDR3 nucleotides read TGTGCCAGCAGTGGAGGCGGGGGGGCTCCTGGCAAGCAGTACTTC. Translation: CASSGGGGAPGKQYF.

V and J are TRBV28 and TRBJ2-2; D unresolved. Germline V gene lookup returns CDR1 MDHEN and CDR2 SYDVKM. The CDR3 totals 16 residues. Trimming pared 0 bases from V and 5 bases from J, leaving 13 bases between. DNA of the CDR3: TGTGCCAGCAGTTTATGGGCGGCATGGGGAACCGGGGAGCTGTTTTTT. This codes for CASSLWAAWGTGELFF.

The CDR3 region is CASSVAGLAGLFTSTDTQYF. The CDR3 region has the DNA TGTGCCAGCAGCGTAGCCGGACTAGCGGGCCTCTTTACTAGCACAGATACGCAGTATTTT. This chain links TRBV9 with TRBJ2-3, with 11 bases fitting TRBD2. The V segment lost 0 bases and the J segment 0 bases; nucleotides outside the gene matches: 12. The CDR3 consists of 20 residues. In germline, CDR1 is SGDLS, CDR2 YYNGEE.

The V and J genes are TRBV4-1 and TRBJ2-7; 7 nucleotides match TRBD1. From germline, CDR1 is MGHRA and CDR2 YSYEKL. V dropped 4 bases and J dropped 2; count of bases not matched to a gene: 5. The CDR3 has 14 amino acids. CDR3 residues: CASSPLGTAYEQYF. CDR3 in DNA: TGCGCCAGCAGCCCCCTCGGGACAGCCTACGAGCAGTACTTC.

CDR3 DNA sequence: TGCGCCAGCAGCCAAGACAGGGGAAGTAATCAGCCCCAGCATTTT. This encodes CASSQDRGSNQPQHF. The V gene is TRBV4-1, the J gene TRBJ1-5, with D possibly TRBD1 on 6 matching bases. Germline V gene sequence: CDR1 MGHRA, CDR2 YSYEKL. The CDR3 contains 15 residues. The V and J ends lost 0 bases and 4 bases respectively, with 10 bases between them.

The V call is TRBV10-3, the J call TRBJ2-7; TRBD2 is a possible D gene (5 bases). The CDR3 sequence is 17 residues long. From germline, CDR1 is ENHRY and CDR2 SYGVKD. Trimming stripped 4 bases from V and 2 bases from J, with 21 bases between. The CDR3 nucleotides read TGTGCCATCAGTGTCCCCGGGGTTCGGATTCTTACCTACGAGCAGTACTTC. Encoded protein: CAISVPGVRILTYEQYF.

V gene TRBV5-1 combines with J gene TRBJ2-2, with 10 bases fitting TRBD1. V gave up 3 bases and J gave up 1 base; unmatched junction bases: 6. Germline CDR1 reads SGHRS; CDR2 reads YFSETQ. CDR3 size: 17 residues. The CDR3 protein is CASSSYRDRGNTGELFF. The CDR3 coding sequence is TGCGCCAGCAGCTCGTACCGGGACAGGGGGAACACCGGGGAGCTGTTTTTT.

This chain uses TRBV2 with TRBJ1-3; D gene unclear. V lost 6 bases to trimming and J lost 0 bases, with 18 bases between them. The CDR3 runs to 17 residues. Germline V gene sequence: CDR1 SNHLY, CDR2 FYNNEI. Written as DNA, the CDR3 is TGTGCCAGCAGCGGGTGGGGTGTAGTGGACTCTGGAAACACCATATATTTT. It translates to CASSGWGVVDSGNTIYF.

This clone was recorded only once. The rearrangement joins TRBV27 to TRBJ1-3; no definite D call. V lost 6 bases and J 0 bases, leaving 6 bases between the germline ends. CDR3 length equals 13 residues. CDR1 MNHEY and CDR2 SMNVEV come from the germline V gene (reference sequence). The CDR3 bases are TGTGCCAGCAGAGGGTACTCTGGAAACACCATATATTTT. Translating gives CASRGYSGNTIYF.

The V call is TRBV10-2, the J call TRBJ1-2; D is uncertain. Germline V gene lookup returns CDR1 WSHSY and CDR2 SAAADI. The CDR3 loop spans 14 amino acids. V was clipped by 4 bases and J by 5 bases, with 14 bases between them. CDR3 protein: CASSATYWWYGYTF. The CDR3 DNA is TGCGCCAGCAGTGCGACCTACTGGTGGTATGGCTACACCTTC.

The V gene is TRBV5-4, the J gene TRBJ2-2; D gene ambiguous. V was cut by 6 bases and J by 0 bases, with 3 bases left in between. Germline CDR1 reads SGHNT; CDR2 reads YYREEE (reference sequence). This CDR3 contains 12 residues. The CDR3 DNA reads TGTGCCAGCACTCCGAACACCGGGGAGCTGTTTTTT. It translates to CASTPNTGELFF.

This CDR3 is CASSGGLAGDKQFF. CDR3 DNA: TGTGCCAGCAGCGGAGGACTAGCGGGGGATAAGCAGTTCTTC. The gene calls are TRBV9 and TRBJ2-1; 13 bases are a match to TRBD2. This CDR3 contains 14 residues. The germline V gene encodes CDR1 SGDLS and CDR2 YYNGEE. Trimming at V came to 3 bases and at J to 11 bases, leaving 5 bases not matched to a gene.

V is TRBV11-2 and J is TRBJ1-2, with D perhaps TRBD1 (6 bases). The CDR3 totals 13 residues. V was clipped by 11 bases and J by 5 bases, with 18 bases between them. CDR1 and CDR2 (germline): SGHAT, FQNNGV. CDR3 nucleotide sequence: TGTGCCTGCCTCGGGGGCCCGGGGTATGGCTACACCTTC. Amino acid sequence: CACLGGPGYGYTF.

The rearrangement links TRBV6-1 to TRBJ2-7; 9 bases line up with TRBD1. Germline CDR1 reads MNHNS; CDR2 reads SASEGT. This CDR3 has 15 amino acids. V dropped 5 bases and J dropped 2; count of bases not matched to a gene: 7. The CDR3 nucleotides are TGTGCCAGCAGTCAGGGACAGGGTCCGGCCTACGAGCAGTACTTC. Translated, it gives CASSQGQGPAYEQYF.